The 13 T cell receptor beta chains below all came from one sample that was sequenced in a study of blood T cell repertoires in COVID-19. Profiled with immunoSEQ multiplex PCR; TCRdb holds only in-frame clones, not every one. Of 200,000 to 250,000 clones in the sample, around 83% were seen once. Sequencing used peripheral blood. Every receptor here comes from a man of 80 years or more with acute or convalescent COVID-19.

Of note for this clone: The CDR3 carries no conserved terminal phenylalanine or tryptophan, so it likely arises from a read error. Because the CDR3's place on the DNA is in doubt, the DNA is left out and the CDR3 is given as listed by TCRdb. The gene calls are TRBV2 and TRBJ1-4; the table's D call of TRBD1 was not tested on the DNA. 12 amino acids form the CDR3, both terminal residues included. Germline CDR1 is SNHLY and CDR2 is FYNNEI. The CDR3 is CASSGDRGPQVV.

The rearrangement uses TRBV5-5 and TRBJ2-7; D possibly corresponds to TRBD1 (6 bases). Deletions cut 0 bases from V and 4 bases from J, with 14 bases between. The CDR3 runs to 15 residues. The V gene's germline CDR1 is SGHKS and CDR2 YYEKEE (reference sequence). CDR3: CASSLGAGVVYEQYF. The CDR3 coding sequence is TGTGCCAGCAGCTTGGGTGCAGGGGTGGTATACGAGCAGTACTTC.

This rearrangement joins TRBV11-2 to TRBJ1-2, with D perhaps TRBD1 (5 bases). Germline CDR1 is SGHAT and CDR2 is FQNNGV. The CDR3 is 15 amino acids. V was clipped by 5 bases and J by 0 bases, with 13 bases between them. In DNA form, the CDR3 reads TGTGCCAGCAGCCACGAGGGGACTCCTAACTATGGCTACACCTTC. Translation: CASSHEGTPNYGYTF.

The rearrangement uses TRBV7-9 and TRBJ1-2, with D perhaps matching TRBD1 (5 bases). This CDR3 spans 13 amino acids. CDR1 and CDR2 from the germline V gene are SEHNR and FQNEAQ (reference sequence). Trimming stripped 3 bases from V and 5 bases from J, with 10 bases between. This CDR3 reads CASSFDREYGYTF. CDR3 DNA: TGTGCCAGCAGCTTCGACAGAGAATATGGCTACACCTTC.

V usage is TRBV2 and J usage is TRBJ2-1; D gene uncertain. Trimming took off 3 bases at V and 6 bases at J, with 12 bases between the two ends. CDR1 is SNHLY, CDR2 FYNNEI, per germline. The CDR3 spans 14 residues. CDR3 residues: CASSDRVLSNEQFF. The CDR3 bases are TGTGCCAGCAGTGACCGGGTTCTGTCCAATGAGCAGTTCTTC.

This clone has a handful of counts. The chain has TRBV7-3 and TRBJ2-3, with 7 nucleotides matching TRBD2. This CDR3 region has 15 residues. Germline values: CDR1 SGHTA, CDR2 FQGTGA. Unmatched junction bases numbered 8, after V lost 5 bases and J lost 3 bases. Here the CDR3 DNA reads TGTGCCAGCAGCCACGCGGGAGAGGAGACAGATACGCAGTATTTT. This translates into CASSHAGEETDTQYF.

V and J are TRBV7-9 and TRBJ1-1; D is possibly TRBD1 (5 bases). The ends were cut back, 1 base at V and 4 bases at J, with 13 bases in the middle. The CDR3 totals 15 residues. CDR1 SEHNR and CDR2 FQNEAQ come from the germline V gene (reference sequence). CDR3 region: CASSLGWTRGTEAFF. In DNA, the CDR3 is TGTGCCAGCAGCTTAGGTTGGACACGAGGCACTGAAGCTTTCTTT.

V usage is TRBV5-4 and J usage is TRBJ2-1; TRBD2 matches at 13 bases. The trim removed 4 bases at V and 5 bases at J, leaving 9 bases unmatched. This CDR3 region has 17 residues. Germline CDR1 reads SGHNT; CDR2 reads YYREEE (reference sequence). The CDR3 DNA follows: TGTGCCAGCAGCCACCTTCCAGGGACTAGCGGGGACAATGAGCAGTTCTTC. Translating it yields CASSHLPGTSGDNEQFF.

V is TRBV18 and J is TRBJ2-7; 7 bases map to TRBD1. This CDR3 contains 15 residues. CDR1 KGHSH and CDR2 LQKENI come from the germline V gene. J lost 2 bases, V lost 2 bases, and 6 bases had no gene match. As DNA, the CDR3 is TGTGCCAGCTCACCATACACAGGGGTAACCTACGAGCAGTACTTC. Amino acids: CASSPYTGVTYEQYF.

The V gene is TRBV6-2 or TRBV6-3, the J gene TRBJ1-6; D perhaps matches TRBD1 (6 bases). V was pared by 6 bases and J by 4 bases, with 19 bases between. The CDR3 has 17 amino acids. Germline CDR1 and CDR2: MNHEY and SVGEGT. CDR3 DNA: TGTGCCAGCAGCCTATCCGGGACACTACATTATAATTCACCCCTCCACTTT. This codes for CASSLSGTLHYNSPLHF.

The sample holds one count of this clone. V is TRBV28 and J is TRBJ2-7; a possible D gene is TRBD1 (5 bases). Trimming stripped 1 base from V and 5 bases from J, with 18 bases between. The CDR3 runs to 16 residues. Germline V CDR1 and CDR2: MDHEN, SYDVKM. This chain's CDR3 is CASSLLGQPTVHEQYF. In DNA form, the CDR3 reads TGTGCCAGCAGTTTATTGGGGCAGCCTACGGTCCACGAGCAGTACTTC.

In this sample, this clone turned up many times. The chain is built from TRBV7-9 and TRBJ1-2; 12 bases line up with TRBD1. The CDR3 spans 16 residues. Trimming cost V 4 bases and J 4 bases; bases outside gene matches: 7. Germline values: CDR1 SEHNR, CDR2 FQNEAQ (reference sequence). Here the CDR3 reads CASSSLPGQGAYGYTF. The CDR3, as DNA: TGTGCCAGCAGCTCGCTCCCGGGACAGGGGGCCTATGGCTACACCTTC.

J is TRBJ2-7 and V is TRBV4-1, with 7 nucleotides matching TRBD1. CDR1 MGHRA and CDR2 YSYEKL come from the germline V gene. Germline trimming cut 1 base from V and 3 bases from J; bases unmatched to any gene: 6. The length of the CDR3 is 15 residues. CDR3 coding DNA: TGCGCCAGCAGCCAAGCCGACAGGGCGATCTACGAGCAGTACTTC. Its translation is CASSQADRAIYEQYF.